This TCR beta chain was observed in a study of regulatory T cells in long-lasting Graves disease. Study observations and caveats: TCR diversity was lower in persistent Graves' patients (versus newly diagnosed ones).

Arm-PCR with iRepertoire HTBI primers amplified the CDR3 regions for these TCR beta libraries. A single record per CDR3 protein comes from TCRdb applying MiXCR to the multiplex PCR reads. This table holds 500,000 or so distinct CDR3 sequences, about 14% found once. This CDR3 has 15 residues. Germline V CDR1 and CDR2: LGHDT, YNNKEL (reference sequence). To note about this clonotype: Its antigen is not identified. A much larger clone is a single base away; this may be a read error.

This sample's time point: newly diagnosed GD, antithyroid drugs for less than 3 months. Scientists built the TCR library using RNA that was extracted from PBMCs. This sample also appeared in a second study, on T cells in Graves' hyperthyroidism and ophthalmopathy. As that report states: Based on clinical symptoms, serum thyroxine and TRAb, thyroid ultrasound and orbital computed tomography, diagnoses were reached. First-round RT-PCR targeting the TCR CDR3 was performed with the HTBI primer set.

The source material was peripheral blood mononuclear cells (PBMCs), sampled at new diagnosis, from a patient treated with antithyroid drugs. The sequence derives from a woman in her forties or fifties with Graves disease. The rearrangement uses TRBV3-1 and TRBJ2-1; the D is unclear. The CDR3 DNA reads as TGTGCCAGGAGCCAAGAATGGTCGCTAGGCGATGAGCAGTTCTTC. Encoded protein: CARSQEWSLGDEQFF.